This passage covers 19 T cell receptor beta chains from one sample sequenced in a study of cytomegalovirus exposure and HLA in healthy donors. Clones were sequenced by immunoSEQ multiplex PCR, and TCRdb holds only the in-frame ones, with some missing. Among 35,000 to 50,000 clones listed, roughly nine tenths were seen once. Sequencing input: PBMCs. These receptors were collected from a man aged 18 to 30 in good health and CMV-seronegative.

Only one count was recorded for this clone. The chain recombines TRBV4-1 with TRBJ2-1, with D possibly being TRBD2 (6 bases). V lost 4 bases and J lost 10, with 26 bases in between. The CDR3 consists of 17 residues. Germline assignment: CDR1 MGHRA and CDR2 YSYEKL. The CDR3 is CASSPQAGSHPSWEQFF. CDR3 in DNA: TGCGCCAGCAGCCCTCAAGCGGGCAGTCACCCATCATGGGAGCAGTTCTTC.

The genes are TRBV19 and TRBJ1-4, with 9 nucleotides matching TRBD1. The CDR3 length is 16 residues. Trimming took 6 bases from V and 3 from J; bases not matched to a gene: 8. Germline values: CDR1 LNHDA, CDR2 SQIVND (reference sequence). CDR3 sequence reads: CASSKQGALSNEKLFF. In nucleotides, the CDR3 is TGTGCCAGTAGCAAACAGGGGGCACTCTCTAATGAAAAACTGTTTTTT.

This rearrangement joins TRBV4-2 to TRBJ2-2, with TRBD1 matching over 8 bases. V lost 5 bases and J lost 7; bases outside the gene matches: 9. The CDR3 extends over 15 amino acids. Germline CDR1 is LGHNA and CDR2 is YNFKEQ. The CDR3 coding sequence is TGTGCCAGCAGCTCGGACAGGGTCCCGTACGGGGAGCTGTTTTTT. It specifies CASSSDRVPYGELFF.

The table lists this clone with a count of one. This sequence joins TRBV7-2 and TRBJ2-5; 10 nucleotides align to TRBD2. CDR1 is SGHTA, CDR2 FQGNSA, per germline. The CDR3 spans 14 residues. The J segment lost 4 bases and the V segment lost 5 bases, leaving 4 bases of the junction unmatched. The CDR3 region has the DNA TGTGCCAGCAGCCGAGCGGGGGGGCCAGAGACCCAGTACTTC. It encodes CASSRAGGPETQYF. The full variable domain, with the rest looked up from reference TRBV7-2 and TRBJ2-5, is GAGVSQSPSNKVTEKGKDVELRCDPISGHTALYWYRQSLGQGLEFLIYFQGNSAPDKSGLPSDRFSAERTGGSVSTLTIQRTQQEDSAVYLCASSRAGGPETQYFGPGTRLLVL.

V is TRBV7-2 and J is TRBJ1-5; D may be TRBD1 (6 bases). In germline, CDR1 is SGHTA, CDR2 FQGNSA. V was clipped by 5 bases and J by 1 base, with 9 bases between them. This CDR3 spans 14 amino acids. CDR3 sequence: CASSRGQSNQPQHF. The CDR3 coding sequence is TGTGCCAGCAGCCGGGGACAAAGCAATCAGCCCCAGCATTTT.

The chain couples TRBV7-2 to TRBJ2-7, with D perhaps matching TRBD2 (6 bases). Trimming cost V 7 bases and J 0 bases, with 16 bases left between them. CDR3 length: 15 amino acids. Per germline, CDR1 SGHTA and CDR2 FQGNSA. DNA for the CDR3: TGTGCCAGCACCCGCTTCGGGGGTTCCTCCTACGAGCAGTACTTC. It translates to CASTRFGGSSYEQYF.

The V and J genes are TRBV5-1 and TRBJ2-3; 10 bases match TRBD2. V shed 7 bases, J shed 5 bases, and the junction held 7 bases outside the gene matches. CDR1 and CDR2 from the germline V gene are SGHRS and YFSETQ. CDR3 size: 14 residues. CDR3 protein: CASLLAGVQDTQYF. The CDR3 DNA is TGCGCCAGCCTCCTAGCGGGGGTCCAAGATACGCAGTATTTT.

The chain joins TRBV10-3 to TRBJ2-1; D is unresolved. The V end lost 8 bases, the J end lost 4 bases, and 18 bases lay between the germline ends. CDR1 and CDR2 from the germline V gene are ENHRY and SYGVKD. This CDR3 spans 15 amino acids. CDR3 coding DNA: TGTGCCATCGCCGTACCTACCCCCTCTTACAATGAGCAGTTCTTC. Its protein is CAIAVPTPSYNEQFF.

The rearrangement joins TRBV27 to TRBJ1-3; D might be TRBD1 (6 bases). Germline CDR1 and CDR2: MNHEY and SMNVEV (reference sequence). There are 12 residues in the CDR3. V was trimmed by 2 bases and J by 10 bases, leaving 9 bases between them. Here the CDR3 reads CASSLRGGTIYF. The CDR3, as DNA: TGTGCCAGCAGTTTACGAGGGGGAACCATATATTTT.

This clone has a single count. V and J are TRBV7-2 and TRBJ1-5; 10 bases are a match to TRBD1. The germline CDR1 and CDR2 sequences are SGHTA and FQGNSA. This CDR3 region has 14 residues. The trim removed 5 bases at V and 4 bases at J, leaving 2 bases unmatched. The CDR3 DNA reads as TGTGCCAGCAGCATGGACAGGGGGAATCAGCCCCAGCATTTT. It codes for CASSMDRGNQPQHF.

As regards this clone: Relative to the germline gene, one junction end is altered; a read error may explain this. This sequence joins TRBV7-7 and TRBJ2-6; 8 positions match TRBD2. CDR3 length: 19 residues. Germline CDR1 and CDR2: SSHAT and FNYEAQ (reference sequence). This CDR3 is CASSTRGGQNSPGANVLTF. CDR3 sequence (DNA): TGTGCTAGCAGCACCCGCGGGGGGCAGAACTCTCCTGGGGCCAACGTCCTGACTTTC.

As regards this clone: Its ends do not fully match the called genes, so a read error is possible. This chain connects TRBV10-3 to TRBJ1-4; D might be TRBD1 (5 bases). The CDR3 is 14 amino acids. Germline V lookup: CDR1 ENHRY, CDR2 SYGVKD. This chain's CDR3 is CAISEGGYNGKLFF. CDR3 nucleotides: TGTGCCATCAGTGAGGGGGGGTATAATGGAAAACTGTTTTTT.

This clone occurred once. V usage is TRBV7-2 and J usage is TRBJ1-3, with D maybe TRBD1 (5 bases). Germline CDR1 is SGHTA and CDR2 is FQGNSA. The CDR3 length is 17 residues. V shed 0 bases and J shed 2 bases, with 14 bases lying between them. CDR3 sequence reads: CASSLARGLGTGNTIYF. CDR3 nucleotide sequence: TGTGCCAGCAGCTTAGCGCGGGGCCTGGGGACTGGAAACACCATATATTTT. Looking up the rest from reference TRBV7-2 and TRBJ1-3 gives the full variable domain: GAGVSQSPSNKVTEKGKDVELRCDPISGHTALYWYRQSLGQGLEFLIYFQGNSAPDKSGLPSDRFSAERTGGSVSTLTIQRTQQEDSAVYLCASSLARGLGTGNTIYFGEGSWLTVV.

The V call is TRBV18, the J call TRBJ1-1; D unclear. This CDR3 is 14 amino acids long. V lost 2 bases and J 1 base, leaving 8 bases between the germline ends. Germline CDR1 is KGHSH and CDR2 is LQKENI. The CDR3 loop reads CASSPWAPNTEAFF. The DNA for the CDR3 is TGTGCCAGCTCACCATGGGCCCCGAACACTGAAGCTTTCTTT.

The chain recombines TRBV5-5 with TRBJ1-2; D is possibly TRBD1 (5 bases). This CDR3 comprises 14 residues. Trimming removed 2 bases from V and 9 bases from J, with 17 bases in between. CDR1 SGHKS and CDR2 YYEKEE come from the germline V gene (reference sequence). CDR3 coding DNA: TGTGCCAGCAGCTTCACGGGAGGGGACTCGAGCTACACCTTC. Its translation is CASSFTGGDSSYTF.

The CDR3, as DNA: TGTGCCACCAGCGAGGGGGTTAGGCAGCCCCAGCATTTT. This codes for CATSEGVRQPQHF. This chain links TRBV15 with TRBJ1-5, with D tentatively TRBD1 (6 bases). The CDR3 covers 13 residues. CDR1 is LNHNV and CDR2 is YYDKDF in the germline V gene (reference sequence). Trimming left V 5 bases short and J 7 bases short, with 12 bases between.

This clone was observed a single time. The V gene is TRBV6-6, the J gene TRBJ1-2, with 7 bases that match TRBD1. This CDR3 is 14 amino acids long. Per the germline V gene, CDR1 is MNHNY and CDR2 is SVGAGI (reference sequence). V trimming: 2 bases; J trimming: 9 bases; junction bases outside the gene matches: 9. In DNA, the CDR3 is TGTGCCAGCAGTTACCTGAGGGGGCTCGATCGCTACACCTTC. Residues: CASSYLRGLDRYTF.

The chain links TRBV28 to TRBJ1-2, with 7 nucleotides matching TRBD1. The V segment lost 6 bases and the J segment 8 bases; nucleotides outside the gene matches: 6. This CDR3 has 12 amino acids. Per the germline V gene, CDR1 is MDHEN and CDR2 is SYDVKM. The CDR3 coding sequence is TGTGCCAGCAGGACAGGGCTGGGAGGCTACACCTTC. Translation: CASRTGLGGYTF.

J is TRBJ2-5 and V is TRBV5-6, with D possibly TRBD1 on 6 matching bases. The CDR3 totals 11 residues. Trimming cost V 6 bases and J 5 bases, with 8 bases left between them. Germline V gene lookup returns CDR1 SGHDT and CDR2 YYEEEE. The DNA for the CDR3 is TGTGCCAGCACCCAGGGGGAGACCCAGTACTTC. The encoded protein is CASTQGETQYF. Complete variable domain (other parts from reference TRBV5-6 and TRBJ2-5): DAGVTQSPTHLIKTRGQQVTLRCSPKSGHDTVSWYQQALGQGPQFIFQYYEEEERQRGNFPDRFSGHQFPNYSSELNVNALLLGDSALYLCASTQGETQYFGPGTRLLVL.